This is a list of T cell receptor beta chains from one sample in a study of blood T cell repertoires in COVID-19. Repertoires were generated with immunoSEQ multiplex PCR, while TCRdb's copy carries only in-frame clones and drops some. The sample shows a few hundred thousand clones, about 80% of them seen only once. Sequenced material: peripheral blood. Receptors were obtained from a person aged 70 to 85 with COVID-19, enrolled during active disease. The CDR3 runs from the conserved cysteine through the conserved F or W. Some rows have no size entry. The others give once, few or many, or a class for an expanded clone.

abundance: NA
v_gene: TRBV2
j_gene: TRBJ1-4
CDR3aa: CASGRNQGEKLFF

abundance: NA
v_gene: TRBV9
j_gene: TRBJ2-5
CDR3aa: CASSARAGETQYF

abundance: NA
v_gene: TRBV2
j_gene: TRBJ2-5
CDR3aa: CASCRTSRETQYF

abundance: NA
v_gene: TRBV7-2
j_gene: TRBJ2-2
CDR3aa: CASRTRANTGELFF

abundance: NA
v_gene: TRBV9
j_gene: TRBJ1-5
CDR3aa: CASSPRALGPQHF

abundance: NA
v_gene: TRBV28
j_gene: TRBJ1-4
CDR3aa: CASSLLSKTIATNEKLFF

abundance: NA
v_gene: TRBV29-1
j_gene: TRBJ2-1
CDR3aa: CSVPRAGYNEQFF

abundance: NA
v_gene: TRBV3-1/TRBV3-2
j_gene: TRBJ2-2
CDR3aa: CASSQPGATQTSGGRGELFF

abundance: many
v_gene: TRBV14
j_gene: TRBJ1-5
CDR3aa: CASSQFQDQPQHF

abundance: NA
v_gene: TRBV29-1
j_gene: TRBJ1-3
CDR3aa: CSVEDHAGAPPLF

abundance: NA
v_gene: TRBV27
j_gene: TRBJ1-2
CDR3aa: CASSSQGRGYTF

abundance: NA
v_gene: TRBV5-1
j_gene: TRBJ1-4
CDR3aa: CASSLGRGRGEKLFF

abundance: NA
v_gene: TRBV6-2/TRBV6-3
j_gene: TRBJ1-5
CDR3aa: CASSYGPLEGGAQPQHF

abundance: NA
v_gene: TRBV28
j_gene: TRBJ2-7
CDR3aa: CASSTVGTSEYEQYF

abundance: NA
v_gene: TRBV6-2/TRBV6-3
j_gene: TRBJ2-5
CDR3aa: CASSYRTGGIETQYF

abundance: NA
v_gene: TRBV6-5
j_gene: TRBJ1-1
CDR3aa: CASRKTGLTEAFF

abundance: NA
v_gene: TRBV7-9
j_gene: TRBJ1-4
CDR3aa: CASSTGTANEKLFF

abundance: NA
v_gene: TRBV9
j_gene: TRBJ2-7
CDR3aa: CASSVDGGYVSEQYF

abundance: NA
v_gene: TRBV5-1
j_gene: TRBJ2-5
CDR3aa: CASSIGTGGLETQYF

abundance: NA
v_gene: TRBV7-9
j_gene: TRBJ1-2
CDR3aa: CASSSGRGLNYGYTF

abundance: NA
v_gene: TRBV28
j_gene: TRBJ2-1
CDR3aa: CASSEVSNEQFF

abundance: NA
v_gene: TRBV15
j_gene: TRBJ1-6
CDR3aa: CATSRDPRAPSGLPLHF

abundance: NA
v_gene: TRBV7-3
j_gene: TRBJ2-1
CDR3aa: CASSLTSGRATEQFF

abundance: few
v_gene: TRBV27
j_gene: TRBJ2-2
CDR3aa: CASSFWASRRGTGELFF

abundance: NA
v_gene: TRBV9
j_gene: TRBJ1-3
CDR3aa: CASSVGAGRNSGNTIYF